The source of this TCR beta chain is a study of read filtering for tumor transcriptome and immune sequencing. By its share, this clonotype is medium-sized. Sequence at one end of the junction differs from germline and may be a read error. This CDR3 region has 15 residues. CDR1 and CDR2 (germline): LGHNA, YNFKEQ. The library was built from 400 to 500 ng RNA with molecular barcoded adaptors for alpha/delta and beta/gamma chains. TCRdb analysed the reads with MiXCR anew, one entry per CDR3 protein. The table has approximately 45,000 distinct CDR3 sequences, roughly a fifth seen once; the top ten hold over 35%.

The sequenced sample was a population of CD138-negative cells sorted from bone marrow. The clonotype comes from a donor aged 40 or over with multiple myeloma. J is TRBJ1-2 and V is TRBV4-2, with 8 nucleotides matching TRBD1. DNA of the CDR3: TGCGCCAGCAGCCAAGAACCGGGGACAGGCAATGGCTACACCTTC. It codes for CASSQEPGTGNGYTF.